This TCR beta chain was retrieved from a study of blood T cell repertoires in COVID-19. Across the study: COVID-19 samples from acute and convalescent phases originated in the United States, Italy and Spain. Sample material is recorded as cDNA or gDNA derived from T cells, B-cell-depleted T cells, or PBMCs.

V lost 0 bases to trimming and J lost 10 bases, with 13 bases between them. From germline, CDR1 is LGHDT and CDR2 YNNKEL (reference sequence). The CDR3 has 15 residues. Methods used by the authors: Reference gene primer amplification yielded estimated nucleated cell counts. Assay used: immunoSEQ multiplex PCR; TCRdb lists only in-frame clones, some missing. That table supplies the V and J calls and clone size; D and trimming were determined from the DNA. The sample includes tens of thousands of clones, more than 70% of them seen just once. The receptor comes from a human donor in a cohort sampled during active COVID-19. The chain couples TRBV3-1 (or the pseudogene TRBV3-2) to TRBJ1-6; the D gene is possibly TRBD1 (5 bases). What was sequenced was peripheral blood. In DNA, the CDR3 is TGTGCCAGCAGCCAAGAATCTAGGGGAATCTCACCCCTCCACTTT. It specifies CASSQESRGISPLHF.